This passage covers 28 T cell receptor beta chains from one sample sequenced in a study of cytomegalovirus exposure and HLA in healthy donors. The PCR was carried out with 60 Vbeta primers and 13 Jbeta primers. The method was immunoSEQ multiplex PCR; TCRdb's version includes in-frame clones alone and lacks a portion of them. The profile shows about 90,000 clones, about four fifths of them singletons. Sequencing was carried out using PBMCs. These receptors were obtained from a man between 18 and 29 years old in good health and CMV-seronegative.

CDR3 region: CSASRTYEQYF. CDR3 bases: TGCAGTGCTAGTAGAACCTACGAGCAGTACTTC. The rearrangement links TRBV20-1 to TRBJ2-7; D uncertain. The germline V and J ends were trimmed by 3 bases and 2 bases, with 5 bases remaining between them. The V gene's germline CDR1 is DFQATT and CDR2 SNEGSKA (reference sequence). The CDR3 has 11 amino acids.

The chain recombines TRBV27 with TRBJ1-3, with D uncertain. Per germline, CDR1 MNHEY and CDR2 SMNVEV (reference sequence). The CDR3 consists of 15 residues. V lost 7 bases and J lost 4, with 17 bases in between. The CDR3 reads CASMRLAAGGNTIYF. The CDR3 nucleotides are TGTGCCAGCATGAGACTGGCAGCTGGGGGAAACACCATATATTTT.

This chain connects TRBV5-6 to TRBJ2-3; 13 bases are a match to TRBD2. Germline CDR1 and CDR2: SGHDT and YYEEEE. This CDR3 has 19 amino acids. The V and J ends lost 3 bases and 3 bases, in that order; junction bases with no gene match: 13. This CDR3 reads CASSWTGTSGMVRTDTQYF. The CDR3, as DNA: TGTGCCAGCAGCTGGACCGGGACTAGCGGGATGGTGAGGACAGATACGCAGTATTTT.

The chain uses TRBV29-1 and TRBJ1-2, with D possibly matching TRBD1 (6 bases). The germline V and J ends were trimmed by 6 bases and 4 bases, with 18 bases remaining between them. Germline V gives CDR1 SQVTM, CDR2 ANQGSEA. This CDR3 is built from 14 residues. The CDR3 coding sequence is TGCAGCGTCGCGGAACGGACAGAGAGCTATGGCTACACCTTC. This gives the protein CSVAERTESYGYTF.

This chain links TRBV7-9 with TRBJ1-1; 10 nucleotides line up with TRBD1. J gave up 1 base and V 7 bases, and 6 bases lay outside the gene matches. From germline, CDR1 is SEHNR and CDR2 FQNEAQ (reference sequence). The CDR3 loop spans 15 amino acids. CDR3 DNA sequence: TGTGCCAGCAACCCGGGACAGGGGTGGAACACTGAAGCTTTCTTT. Amino acid sequence: CASNPGQGWNTEAFF. Filled out from reference TRBV7-9 and TRBJ1-1, the complete variable domain reads DTGVSQNPRHKITKRGQNVTFRCDPISEHNRLYWYRQTLGQGPEFLTYFQNEAQLEKSRLLSDRFSAERPKGSFSTLEIQRTEQGDSAMYLCASNPGQGWNTEAFFGQGTRLTVV.

The V and J genes are TRBV11-2 and TRBJ2-7; D is possibly TRBD2 (6 bases). Trimming removed 5 bases from V and 4 bases from J, with 18 bases in between. The CDR3 contains 15 residues. Germline assignment: CDR1 SGHAT and CDR2 FQNNGV. For the CDR3, the DNA is TGTGCCAGCAGCCCGGGGGTAGCGGACGATTACGAGCAGTACTTC. Protein sequence: CASSPGVADDYEQYF.

J is TRBJ1-2 and V is TRBV6-6, with D unresolved. The germline gives CDR1 MNHNY, CDR2 SVGAGI (reference sequence). V lost 7 bases and J lost 5, with 17 bases in between. The CDR3 extends over 14 amino acids. CDR3 in amino acids: CASTPADNPYGYTF. The CDR3 DNA reads TGTGCCAGCACCCCGGCCGACAACCCTTATGGCTACACCTTC.

The V and J genes are TRBV9 and TRBJ2-7; D unresolved. V was trimmed by 3 bases and J by 5 bases, leaving 18 bases between them. CDR3 length equals 15 residues. Germline V gene data show CDR1 as SGDLS and CDR2 as YYNGEE. CDR3 bases: TGTGCCAGCAGCGCATTAAAGACAAATATCCACGAGCAGTACTTC. It specifies CASSALKTNIHEQYF.

The rearrangement links TRBV6-5 to TRBJ2-1; weak D call: TRBD1 (5 bases). V was cut by 5 bases and J by 8 bases, with 13 bases left in between. Per the germline V gene, CDR1 is MNHEY and CDR2 is SVGAGI. CDR3 length: 13 residues. The CDR3 DNA sequence: TGTGCCAGCAGTCTGGGTCTAGGGGATGAGCAGTTCTTC. Encoded protein: CASSLGLGDEQFF.

The chain combines TRBV28 with TRBJ1-1, with D maybe TRBD1 (5 bases). This CDR3 comprises 15 residues. CDR1 is MDHEN, CDR2 SYDVKM, per germline. The V and J ends lost 5 bases and 11 bases respectively, with 24 bases between them. The CDR3 DNA is TGTGCCAGCAGTCCCCCAATTGGTCGCGGGACCCCGGCTTTCTTT. Its protein is CASSPPIGRGTPAFF.

CDR3 nucleotides: TGTGCCAGCGTGGAGCTAGCGGGAGGATACGAGCAGTACTTC. Its protein product is CASVELAGGYEQYF. The V gene is TRBV18, the J gene TRBJ2-7; 11 positions match TRBD2. V lost 8 bases, J lost 4 bases, and 7 bases stayed unmatched. The CDR3 is 14 residues long. Germline V gene lookup returns CDR1 KGHSH and CDR2 LQKENI.

V usage is TRBV6-5 and J usage is TRBJ1-1; no definite D call. Trimming left V 8 bases short and J 3 bases short, with 13 bases between. This CDR3 region has 13 residues. Germline CDR1 is MNHEY and CDR2 is SVGAGI. The CDR3 DNA reads TGTGCCAGCCACGACGGGATCGACACTGAAGCTTTCTTT. This codes for CASHDGIDTEAFF.

The chain employs TRBV5-6 and TRBJ2-1, with TRBD1 as a possible D gene (6 bases). Germline loops: CDR1 SGHDT, CDR2 YYEEEE. The CDR3 consists of 15 residues. V shed 4 bases and J shed 9 bases, with 20 bases lying between them. CDR3 nucleotides: TGTGCCAGCAGCCTAGAATTGGGGGCGGTTGTTGAGCAGTTCTTC. The encoded protein is CASSLELGAVVEQFF.

The genes are TRBV29-1 and TRBJ2-1; 11 bases fit TRBD2. The J segment lost 1 base and the V segment lost 1 base, leaving 0 bases of the junction unmatched. CDR1 is SQVTM, CDR2 ANQGSEA, per germline. The CDR3 covers 15 residues. CDR3 sequence (DNA): TGCAGCGTTGAAGGGACTAGCGGGTCCTACAATGAGCAGTTCTTC. Translating it yields CSVEGTSGSYNEQFF.

V is TRBV5-1 and J is TRBJ2-3, with D possibly being TRBD2 (6 bases). Germline CDR1 is SGHRS and CDR2 is YFSETQ. V lost 2 bases to trimming and J lost 2 bases, with 15 bases between them. This CDR3 has 16 amino acids. CDR3 DNA sequence: TGCGCCAGCAGCTTCTTGCTAGCGAGTACCACAGATACGCAGTATTTT. Amino acid sequence: CASSFLLASTTDTQYF. The entire variable domain, with the rest obtained from reference TRBV5-1 and TRBJ2-3, is as follows: KAGVTQTPRYLIKTRGQQVTLSCSPISGHRSVSWYQQTPGQGLQFLFEYFSETQRNKGNFPGRFSGRQFSNSRSEMNVSTLELGDSALYLCASSFLLASTTDTQYFGPGTRLTVL.

This chain links TRBV5-6 with TRBJ1-4; D remains ambiguous. Trimming stripped 3 bases from V and 8 bases from J, with 20 bases between. This CDR3 comprises 16 residues. In germline, CDR1 is SGHDT, CDR2 YYEEEE. This CDR3 reads CASSYRLDLNQEKLFF. The CDR3 DNA follows: TGTGCCAGCAGCTACCGACTCGACCTAAACCAAGAAAAACTGTTTTTT.

The chain combines TRBV27 with TRBJ1-5; D is ambiguous. Germline CDR1 is MNHEY and CDR2 is SMNVEV (reference sequence). This CDR3 contains 15 residues. The ends were cut back, 7 bases at V and 5 bases at J, with 18 bases in the middle. The CDR3 protein is CASTHVGGWDQPQHF. CDR3 DNA: TGTGCCAGCACTCACGTAGGAGGTTGGGATCAGCCCCAGCATTTT.

The chain couples TRBV7-2 to TRBJ2-3; 8 bases are shared with TRBD1. The CDR3 has 16 residues. V shed 3 bases, J shed 0 bases, and the junction held 5 bases outside the gene matches. Per the germline V gene, CDR1 is SGHTA and CDR2 is FQGNSA. Written as DNA, the CDR3 is TGTGCCAGCAGCTTGGGGACAGGTACTAGCACAGATACGCAGTATTTT. Encoded protein: CASSLGTGTSTDTQYF.

The chain couples TRBV6-6 to TRBJ2-1, with 13 bases aligning to TRBD2. This CDR3 spans 13 amino acids. Per germline, CDR1 MNHNY and CDR2 SVGAGI (reference sequence). J gave up 10 bases and V 7 bases, and 4 bases lay outside the gene matches. The CDR3 sequence is CASTGLAGEEQFF. In nucleotides, the CDR3 is TGTGCCAGCACCGGACTAGCGGGAGAAGAGCAGTTCTTC.

This clone was seen a single time. The rearrangement joins TRBV5-1 to TRBJ2-1, with 7 positions matching TRBD2. The CDR3 loop spans 16 amino acids. The V segment lost 0 bases and the J segment 9 bases; nucleotides outside the gene matches: 12. Germline V gene data show CDR1 as SGHRS and CDR2 as YFSETQ. The CDR3 here is CASSLGGGRGASEQFF. CDR3 DNA: TGCGCCAGCAGCTTGGGGGGCGGGAGAGGGGCAAGTGAGCAGTTCTTC.

This clone was counted many times. This sequence joins TRBV6-1 and TRBJ1-3; D may be TRBD1 (5 bases). CDR1 and CDR2 (germline): MNHNS, SASEGT. The CDR3 is made up of 14 amino acids. The V and J ends lost 6 bases and 0 bases respectively, with 9 bases between them. CDR3 nucleotides: TGTGCCAGCAGACCCGACAGCTCTGGAAACACCATATATTTT. Protein sequence: CASRPDSSGNTIYF.

The chain recombines TRBV4-3 with TRBJ2-5, with D unclear. The CDR3 extends over 13 amino acids. CDR1 is LGHNA, CDR2 YSLEER, per germline. Trimming took off 0 bases at V and 5 bases at J, with 7 bases between the two ends. CDR3 protein: CASSQDSAETQYF. The CDR3 DNA follows: TGCGCCAGCAGCCAAGACTCAGCGGAGACCCAGTACTTC.

The V gene is TRBV29-1, the J gene TRBJ2-1; 13 nucleotides align to TRBD2. Per germline, CDR1 SQVTM and CDR2 ANQGSEA. J gave up 9 bases and V 7 bases, and 9 bases lay outside the gene matches. The CDR3 covers 14 residues. CDR3 DNA: TGCAGCGGCCGGACTAGCGGGAGCACGGGTGAGCAGTTCTTC. Protein sequence: CSGRTSGSTGEQFF.

The rearrangement uses TRBV29-1 and TRBJ1-1; D not certain. Deletions cut 7 bases from V and 6 bases from J, with 18 bases between. The CDR3 has 13 residues. The germline V gene encodes CDR1 SQVTM and CDR2 ANQGSEA. CDR3 protein: CSGVAGNRAEAFF. CDR3 in DNA: TGCAGCGGAGTAGCGGGGAATAGGGCTGAAGCTTTCTTT.

The chain carries TRBV28 and TRBJ1-2, with 10 bases matching TRBD1. Germline-derived CDR1 and CDR2 are MDHEN and SYDVKM. The length of the CDR3 is 13 residues. J gave up 4 bases and V 7 bases, and 3 bases lay outside the gene matches. CDR3 protein: CASTTGGVYGYTF. The CDR3 nucleotides are TGTGCCAGCACGACAGGGGGCGTCTATGGCTACACCTTC.

The V call is TRBV28, the J call TRBJ1-2; 9 bases align to TRBD1. After removal of 5 bases from V and 4 bases from J, the junction contained 8 bases not matched to a gene. The CDR3 runs to 15 residues. CDR1 is MDHEN and CDR2 is SYDVKM in the germline V gene. In DNA, the CDR3 is TGTGCCAGCAGTCCCTCCGGGACAGGGTTCTATGGCTACACCTTC. It specifies CASSPSGTGFYGYTF.

This rearrangement joins TRBV25-1 to TRBJ2-7; possibly TRBD1 for D (7 bases). Germline loops: CDR1 MGHDK, CDR2 SYGVNS. Trimming removed 6 bases from V and 2 bases from J, with 14 bases in between. This CDR3 contains 14 residues. The CDR3 protein is CASRTGGTAYEQYF. The CDR3 region has the DNA TGTGCCAGCAGGACGGGCGGGACAGCCTACGAGCAGTACTTC.

Only one count was recorded for this clone. The chain employs TRBV7-9 and TRBJ2-7, with D possibly matching TRBD1 (6 bases). CDR3 length: 14 amino acids. Looked up from germline, CDR1 is SEHNR and CDR2 is FQNEAQ (reference sequence). The V end was cut by 5 bases, the J end by 2 bases, with 13 bases between. The CDR3 nucleotides read TGTGCCAGCAGCGGCCGGGACACCCCCTACGAGCAGTACTTC. Translating it yields CASSGRDTPYEQYF. Looking up the rest from reference TRBV7-9 and TRBJ2-7 gives the full variable domain: DTGVSQNPRHKITKRGQNVTFRCDPISEHNRLYWYRQTLGQGPEFLTYFQNEAQLEKSRLLSDRFSAERPKGSFSTLEIQRTEQGDSAMYLCASSGRDTPYEQYFGPGTRLTVT.